The rows below give T cell receptor beta chains drawn from one sample of a study of PD-L1 blockade in urothelial cancer. The repertoire was sequenced with immunoSEQ multiplex PCR; TCRdb's copy has only in-frame clones and lacks some. The sample has roughly 130,000 clones; around 84% are singletons. Source: PBMCs, taken around atezolizumab (anti-PD-L1) treatment. The receptor set was obtained from a man aged 45-65 years with urothelial cancer. The CDR3 runs from the conserved cysteine through the conserved F or W. Fields, in order: J gene, V gene, D gene, clone size, CDR3 DNA, CDR3 protein. A D gene is named only where the DNA matches it firmly. The size entry is marked missing in some rows and otherwise reads once, few, many or a size class.

j_gene: TRBJ1-1; v_gene: TRBV18; d_gene: -; abundance: once; CDR3nt: TGTGCCAGCTCACCACCGTCGCAGTGGGGGGCTGAAGCTTTCTTT; CDR3aa: CASSPPSQWGAEAFF
j_gene: TRBJ2-6; v_gene: TRBV19; d_gene: -; abundance: -; CDR3nt: TGTGCCAGTAGTGGGACTGTAATTTCTGGGGCCAACGTCCTGACTTTC; CDR3aa: CASSGTVISGANVLTF
j_gene: TRBJ1-2; v_gene: TRBV6-5; d_gene: -; abundance: -; CDR3nt: TGTGCCAGCCGGGTAGGCTATGGCTACACCTTC; CDR3aa: CASRVGYGYTF
j_gene: TRBJ1-1; v_gene: TRBV6-1; d_gene: -; abundance: once; CDR3nt: TGTGCCAGCAGGGCAACAGGGTACACTGAAGCTTTCTTT; CDR3aa: CASRATGYTEAFF
j_gene: TRBJ1-2; v_gene: TRBV30; d_gene: TRBD1; abundance: -; CDR3nt: TGTGCCTGGAGTAAAAGGGACAGGGGCCCACATGGCTACACCTTC; CDR3aa: CAWSKRDRGPHGYTF
j_gene: TRBJ2-1; v_gene: TRBV19; d_gene: TRBD2; abundance: -; CDR3nt: TGTGCCAGTAGTATGACTAGCGGAGGGAGCTCCTACAATGAGCAGTTCTTC; CDR3aa: CASSMTSGGSSYNEQFF
j_gene: TRBJ2-5; v_gene: TRBV12-5; d_gene: TRBD1; abundance: -; CDR3nt: TGTGCTAGTGGTCCGGCTGGGGACAGAGTAGGGACCCAGTACTTC; CDR3aa: CASGPAGDRVGTQYF
j_gene: TRBJ2-7; v_gene: TRBV5-1; d_gene: -; abundance: -; CDR3nt: TGCGCCAGCAGCTTCGAGGGAACCACCTACGAGCAGTACTTC; CDR3aa: CASSFEGTTYEQYF
j_gene: TRBJ2-2; v_gene: TRBV29-1; d_gene: TRBD1; abundance: few; CDR3nt: TGCAGCGTCATTACACCCGGACAGGGGAACGGGGAGCTGTTTTTT; CDR3aa: CSVITPGQGNGELFF
j_gene: TRBJ1-1; v_gene: TRBV5-8; d_gene: TRBD1; abundance: -; CDR3nt: TGTGCCAGCAGCACTGGGACAGGGGGGGCTGGCACTGAAGCTTTCTTT; CDR3aa: CASSTGTGGAGTEAFF
j_gene: TRBJ2-2; v_gene: TRBV11-3; d_gene: TRBD1; abundance: -; CDR3nt: TGTGCCAGCAGTACCCGGGACAGGGGGCTCGGGGAGCTGTTTTTT; CDR3aa: CASSTRDRGLGELFF
j_gene: TRBJ2-5; v_gene: TRBV29-1; d_gene: TRBD1; abundance: -; CDR3nt: TGCAGCGCATTACAGGGGACAGAGACCCAGTACTTC; CDR3aa: CSALQGTETQYF
j_gene: TRBJ1-6; v_gene: TRBV6-1; d_gene: -; abundance: -; CDR3nt: TGTGCCAGCAGAATCGAATCGGGGTCACCCCTCCATTTT; CDR3aa: CASRIESGSPLHF
j_gene: TRBJ2-5; v_gene: TRBV15; d_gene: -; abundance: -; CDR3nt: TGTGCCACCAGCAGGGAACCAGGCCACCAAGAGACCCAGTACTTC; CDR3aa: CATSREPGHQETQYF
j_gene: TRBJ1-1; v_gene: TRBV21-1; d_gene: -; abundance: -; CDR3nt: TGTGCCAGCAGCACCCAAGGTCTCGCAGGGAACACTGAAGCTTTCTTT; CDR3aa: CASSTQGLAGNTEAFF
j_gene: TRBJ2-3; v_gene: TRBV6-1; d_gene: -; abundance: -; CDR3nt: TGTGCCAGCAGTGCCAGACTAAGCACAGATACGCAGTATTTT; CDR3aa: CASSARLSTDTQYF
j_gene: TRBJ2-1; v_gene: TRBV6-6; d_gene: TRBD2; abundance: -; CDR3nt: TGTGCCAGCAGTTCCCCGGGACTAGCCCCCTACAATGAGCAGTTCTTC; CDR3aa: CASSSPGLAPYNEQFF
j_gene: TRBJ1-6; v_gene: TRBV28; d_gene: -; abundance: once; CDR3nt: TGTGCCAGCAGCCGCCGTACGGGTCTTAATTCACCCCTCCACTTT; CDR3aa: CASSRRTGLNSPLHF
j_gene: TRBJ2-5; v_gene: TRBV25-1; d_gene: -; abundance: -; CDR3nt: TGTGCCAGCAGTGTGCCAGGCCTAGAGACCCAGTACTTC; CDR3aa: CASSVPGLETQYF
j_gene: TRBJ2-5; v_gene: TRBV6-6; d_gene: TRBD2; abundance: -; CDR3nt: TGTGCCAGCAGTTGGGGGACTAGCGGGAGCAAAGAGACCCAGTACTTC; CDR3aa: CASSWGTSGSKETQYF
j_gene: TRBJ1-4; v_gene: TRBV11-3; d_gene: TRBD1; abundance: -; CDR3nt: TGTGCCAGCACCCCAGGGACAGGGTGTGAAAAACTGTTTTTT; CDR3aa: CASTPGTGCEKLFF
j_gene: TRBJ1-1; v_gene: TRBV6-5; d_gene: -; abundance: -; CDR3nt: TGTGCCAGCTCCTCATATGGCAGGGGCACTGAAGCTTTCTTT; CDR3aa: CASSSYGRGTEAFF
j_gene: TRBJ2-1; v_gene: TRBV18; d_gene: TRBD2; abundance: -; CDR3nt: TGTGCCAGCTCACCACTAACTAGCGGAGACAATGAGCAGTTCTTC; CDR3aa: CASSPLTSGDNEQFF
j_gene: TRBJ2-7; v_gene: TRBV18; d_gene: TRBD2; abundance: -; CDR3nt: TGTGCCAGCTCACTCGGACTAGCGGACTCCTACGAGCAGTACTTC; CDR3aa: CASSLGLADSYEQYF
j_gene: TRBJ2-7; v_gene: TRBV9; d_gene: -; abundance: once; CDR3nt: TGTGCCAGCAGCGAGCGGGCAAGCTTAGGAGACGAGCAGTACTTC; CDR3aa: CASSERASLGDEQYF
j_gene: TRBJ2-7; v_gene: TRBV6-1; d_gene: TRBD1; abundance: -; CDR3nt: TGTGCCAGCAGTGGCCGACAGGGGTGGTACGAGCAGTACTTC; CDR3aa: CASSGRQGWYEQYF
j_gene: TRBJ2-7; v_gene: TRBV19; d_gene: TRBD1; abundance: -; CDR3nt: TGTGCCAGTAGCAGCGCCGGGACAGGGAGGTACGAGCAGTACTTC; CDR3aa: CASSSAGTGRYEQYF
j_gene: TRBJ1-5; v_gene: TRBV28; d_gene: -; abundance: -; CDR3nt: TGTGCCAGCAGTTTAACAGTGAGCAATCAGCCCCAGCATTTT; CDR3aa: CASSLTVSNQPQHF
j_gene: TRBJ1-4; v_gene: TRBV28; d_gene: TRBD1; abundance: -; CDR3nt: TGTGCCAGCAGCGATTGGACAGGAGGTAATGAAAAACTGTTTTTT; CDR3aa: CASSDWTGGNEKLFF
j_gene: TRBJ2-2; v_gene: TRBV19; d_gene: TRBD1; abundance: -; CDR3nt: TGTGCCAGTAGGCTCACCTGGGACAGTAACACCGGGGAGCTGTTTTTT; CDR3aa: CASRLTWDSNTGELFF
j_gene: TRBJ2-7; v_gene: TRBV21-1; d_gene: -; abundance: -; CDR3nt: TGTGCCAGCAGCACCCCGAGAAGCGGGACTAGCGGGAGGCCCATACTTCGGGAGCAGTACTTC; CDR3aa: CASSTPRSGTSGRPILREQYF
j_gene: TRBJ2-1; v_gene: TRBV4-2; d_gene: TRBD1; abundance: -; CDR3nt: TGTGCCAGCACAGGGGGCGCGGTCTCCTACAATGAGCAGTTCTTC; CDR3aa: CASTGGAVSYNEQFF
j_gene: TRBJ1-6; v_gene: TRBV19; d_gene: TRBD1; abundance: -; CDR3nt: TGTGCCAGTAGTATAACGGGACAGGGTTATTCACCCCTCCACTTT; CDR3aa: CASSITGQGYSPLHF
j_gene: TRBJ2-7; v_gene: TRBV9; d_gene: -; abundance: -; CDR3nt: TGTGCCAGCAGCGGGGGGCGGAACGAGCAGTACTTC; CDR3aa: CASSGGRNEQYF
j_gene: TRBJ2-3; v_gene: TRBV7-2; d_gene: TRBD2; abundance: -; CDR3nt: TGTGCCAGCAGCGCCCTAGCGGGAAGCGGTGGAGATACGCAGTATTTT; CDR3aa: CASSALAGSGGDTQYF
j_gene: TRBJ2-1; v_gene: TRBV11-3; d_gene: -; abundance: -; CDR3nt: TGTGCCAGCAGCTTAGGCCCCCCTAGCACTGAGCAGTTCTTC; CDR3aa: CASSLGPPSTEQFF
j_gene: TRBJ2-5; v_gene: TRBV7-8; d_gene: -; abundance: -; CDR3nt: TGTGCCAGCAGCTTAGAGTGGGGGGGCGCGGGAGAGAAGACCCAGTACTTC; CDR3aa: CASSLEWGGAGEKTQYF
j_gene: TRBJ2-3; v_gene: TRBV2; d_gene: TRBD2; abundance: few; CDR3nt: TGTGCCAGCCAGGGACTAGCGGGAGCAGATACGCAGTATTTT; CDR3aa: CASQGLAGADTQYF
j_gene: TRBJ1-1; v_gene: TRBV7-6; d_gene: -; abundance: once; CDR3nt: TGTGCCAGCAGCTTGGGCGGGCCCCACACTGAAGCTTTCTTT; CDR3aa: CASSLGGPHTEAFF
j_gene: TRBJ2-7; v_gene: TRBV18; d_gene: TRBD2; abundance: -; CDR3nt: TGTGCCAGCTCACCATCGCCTTCGGGACTAGCGGGATCATACGAGCAGTACTTC; CDR3aa: CASSPSPSGLAGSYEQYF
j_gene: TRBJ1-4; v_gene: TRBV4-2; d_gene: TRBD1; abundance: -; CDR3nt: TGTGCCAGCAGCCTTAACCCGGACAGGGTGACGGAAAAACTGTTTTTT; CDR3aa: CASSLNPDRVTEKLFF
j_gene: TRBJ2-1; v_gene: TRBV30; d_gene: TRBD2; abundance: -; CDR3nt: TGTGCCTTGACCCTGACAGGGAAACTAGCGGGGGGGAATTATGAGCAGTTCTTC; CDR3aa: CALTLTGKLAGGNYEQFF
j_gene: TRBJ2-5; v_gene: TRBV6-1; d_gene: -; abundance: -; CDR3nt: TGTGCCAGCAGTGAACAGGGACAACTCCAAGGGACCCAGTACTTC; CDR3aa: CASSEQGQLQGTQYF
j_gene: TRBJ2-1; v_gene: TRBV30; d_gene: TRBD2; abundance: -; CDR3nt: TGTGCCTGGAGTATAAGTAGTATAGCGGGAGTTGATGAGCAGTTCTTC; CDR3aa: CAWSISSIAGVDEQFF
j_gene: TRBJ2-1; v_gene: TRBV15; d_gene: TRBD2; abundance: few; CDR3nt: TGTGCCACCAGCAGAGATGCTAGCGGGCCCTACAATGAGCAGTTCTTC; CDR3aa: CATSRDASGPYNEQFF
j_gene: TRBJ1-2; v_gene: TRBV21-1; d_gene: -; abundance: -; CDR3nt: TGTGCCAGCGAACTGACTCGCGGGACAGGGGAGAGGGGCTACACCTTC; CDR3aa: CASELTRGTGERGYTF
j_gene: TRBJ1-1; v_gene: TRBV28; d_gene: TRBD1; abundance: -; CDR3nt: TGTGCCAGCAGTTCCTCCGGGACAGGGGTCACTGAAGCTTTCTTT; CDR3aa: CASSSSGTGVTEAFF
j_gene: TRBJ1-1; v_gene: TRBV15; d_gene: -; abundance: once; CDR3nt: TGTGCCACCAGCAGAGATCAGGGAAACACTGAAGCTTTCTTT; CDR3aa: CATSRDQGNTEAFF
j_gene: TRBJ2-7; v_gene: TRBV4-2; d_gene: TRBD2; abundance: -; CDR3nt: TGTGCCAGCAGCCAGCCTACTAGCGGGGCGAGCTCCTACGAGCAGTACTTC; CDR3aa: CASSQPTSGASSYEQYF
j_gene: TRBJ1-1; v_gene: TRBV5-1; d_gene: TRBD1; abundance: -; CDR3nt: TGCGCCAGCAGCTTGAATCAGGGGGTGACCACTGAAGCTTTCTTT; CDR3aa: CASSLNQGVTTEAFF
j_gene: TRBJ2-2; v_gene: TRBV12-5; d_gene: TRBD2; abundance: -; CDR3nt: TGTGCTAGTGGAGCGGGAGTCGGGGAGCTGTTTTTT; CDR3aa: CASGAGVGELFF
j_gene: TRBJ1-2; v_gene: TRBV5-4; d_gene: -; abundance: -; CDR3nt: TGTGCCAGCAGCTTGACCAGTAACTATGGCTACACCTTC; CDR3aa: CASSLTSNYGYTF